These 3 T cell receptor beta chains were sequenced from one sample in a study of blood T cell repertoires in COVID-19. This table comes from immunoSEQ multiplex PCR, and its TCRdb copy is limited to in-frame clones, with some not included. The sample records 350,000 or so clones, approximately 83% being singletons. The sample was PBMCs or T cells enriched from blood (not recorded which). All receptors derive from a woman aged 35 to 49 with acute COVID-19.

The chain has TRBV6-5 and TRBJ2-5, with 11 bases identical to TRBD2. There are 16 residues in the CDR3. Trimming took 0 bases from V and 1 from J; bases not matched to a gene: 1. CDR1 MNHEY and CDR2 SVGAGI come from the germline V gene. The CDR3 region has the DNA TGTGCCAGCAGTTACTCTGGGACTAGCGGCCAAGAGACCCAGTACTTC. It translates to CASSYSGTSGQETQYF.

The rearrangement joins TRBV12-3 or TRBV12-4 to TRBJ1-5; D remains ambiguous. The CDR3 consists of 12 residues. The V end lost 5 bases, the J end lost 4 bases, and 6 bases lay between the germline ends. The CDR3 protein is CASSGLNQPQHF. The CDR3 DNA reads TGTGCCAGCAGTGGACTGAATCAGCCCCAGCATTTT.

This clone was detected a few times. Other DNA sequences within the sample encode an identical CDR3. The V and J genes are TRBV7-9 and TRBJ2-2; 9 bases are shared with TRBD1. This CDR3 comprises 15 residues. In germline, CDR1 is SEHNR, CDR2 FQNEAQ (reference sequence). Trimming took 4 bases from V and 2 from J; bases not matched to a gene: 2. CDR3 nucleotides: TGTGCCAGCAGCTCGGGACAGGGAAACACCGGGGAGCTGTTTTTT. Amino acids: CASSSGQGNTGELFF.